This T cell receptor (beta chain) was recovered during a study of early T cells in non-severe SARS-CoV-2 infection. This clonotype has at least ten counts. Germline lookup yields CDR1 MGHRA and CDR2 YSYEKL. Trimming cost V 3 bases and J 3 bases, with 30 bases left between them. The CDR3 length is 21 residues. TCRdb reanalysed the 5' RACE reads using MiXCR and keeps one entry per CDR3 protein. The sample has around 63,000 distinct CDR3 sequences; approximately 6.1% are singletons. This receptor was obtained from an adult who was a healthcare worker with PCR-confirmed SARS-CoV-2 infection or an uninfected control (not recorded which). The sample was whole blood, taken at baseline. This chain connects TRBV4-1 to TRBJ2-4; D possibly corresponds to TRBD1 (6 bases). The DNA for the CDR3 is TGCGCCAGCAGCCAGCAATCTTCCGGGACACCCATCCGCTTAGACAAAAACATTCAGTACTTC. This translates into CASSQQSSGTPIRLDKNIQYF.